Listed below are T cell receptor beta chains from one sample, sequenced in a study of blood T cell repertoires in COVID-19. TCRdb keeps only in-frame clones here, not all; method: immunoSEQ multiplex PCR. The repertoire holds more than 300,000 clones, with around 87% as singletons. The sequencing input was PBMCs or T cells enriched from blood (not recorded which). The receptor source for this set is a man in his forties or fifties in a cohort exposed to, infected with or recovered from COVID-19 (not recorded which). Each CDR3 is given with its conserved first and last residue. A D gene is named only where the DNA matches it firmly. Clone size is stated in some rows and not others, as once, few, many or a class when expanded.

size,D,J,V,CDR3,DNA
-,-,TRBJ2-1,TRBV25-1,CASSEQGWEQFF,TGTGCCAGCAGTGAACAGGGGTGGGAGCAGTTCTTC
-,TRBD2,TRBJ2-1,TRBV19,CASSVGSGRVYNEQFF,TGTGCCAGTAGTGTAGGCAGCGGGAGGGTGTACAATGAGCAGTTCTTC
-,TRBD2,TRBJ2-5,TRBV18,CASSGTSGSETQYF,TGTGCCAGCTCCGGGACTAGCGGGAGTGAGACCCAGTACTTC
-,TRBD1,TRBJ1-6,TRBV29-1,CSASDREDSPLHF,TGCAGCGCCTCGGACAGGGAGGATTCACCCCTCCACTTT
once,-,TRBJ2-1,TRBV7-8,CASSLENIGGIGPYNEQFF,TGTGCCAGCAGCTTAGAAAATATCGGCGGGATAGGGCCCTACAATGAGCAGTTCTTC
-,-,TRBJ1-1,TRBV7-2,CASSLAQGLNTEAFF,TGTGCCAGCAGCTTAGCACAGGGATTGAACACTGAAGCTTTCTTT
-,-,TRBJ1-4,TRBV28,CASSITGSTNEKLFF,TGTGCCAGCAGTATTACAGGGAGCACGAATGAAAAACTGTTTTTT
-,TRBD2,TRBJ2-7,TRBV18,CASSPRLAGGGAYEQYF,TGTGCCAGCTCACCGCGTCTAGCGGGAGGAGGAGCCTACGAGCAGTACTTC
-,-,TRBJ1-5,TRBV18,CASSPLGVSNQPQHF,TGTGCCAGCTCACCGCTCGGGGTTAGCAATCAGCCCCAGCATTTT
-,TRBD1,TRBJ1-1,TRBV5-1,CASSWSGTGGRGTEAFF,TGCGCCAGCAGCTGGAGCGGGACAGGGGGGAGGGGCACTGAAGCTTTCTTT
-,TRBD1,TRBJ1-2,TRBV5-6,CASSTRQGDGYTF,TGTGCCAGCAGCACCCGACAGGGGGATGGCTACACCTTC
-,TRBD2,TRBJ2-2,TRBV7-9,CASSFSGRGGELFF,TGTGCCAGCAGCTTTAGCGGGAGAGGCGGGGAGCTGTTTTTT
-,-,TRBJ2-3,TRBV5-4,CASSSAGQDTQYF,TGTGCCAGCAGCTCCGCCGGACAAGATACGCAGTATTTT
-,TRBD2,TRBJ2-1,TRBV10-1,CASSESLGSGSVNEQFF,TGCGCCAGCAGTGAGAGTTTGGGAAGCGGGAGTGTCAATGAGCAGTTCTTC
-,TRBD1,TRBJ2-7,TRBV5-4,CASSLGGQGREQYF,TGTGCCAGCAGCTTGGGGGGACAGGGCAGAGAGCAGTACTTC
once,TRBD2,TRBJ2-3,TRBV7-8,CASSYGLAGGTDTQYF,TGTGCCAGCAGCTATGGACTAGCGGGAGGCACAGATACGCAGTATTTT
-,TRBD1,TRBJ2-3,TRBV6-5,CASSQDRGTDTQYF,TGTGCCAGCAGTCAGGACAGGGGCACAGATACGCAGTATTTT
-,-,TRBJ2-7,TRBV6-5,CASSRQGLGYEQYF,TGTGCCAGCAGTAGACAGGGACTTGGTTACGAGCAGTACTTC
-,TRBD1,TRBJ1-2,TRBV2,CAKSGTGILANYGYTF,TGTGCCAAGTCCGGGACAGGGATCTTAGCTAACTATGGCTACACCTTC
once,-,TRBJ2-6,TRBV5-1,CASSLVKATSGANVLTF,TGCGCCAGCAGCTTGGTTAAAGCGACCTCTGGGGCCAACGTCCTGACTTTC
-,-,TRBJ2-4,TRBV28,CASSSSGPIQYF,TGTGCCAGCAGTTCCAGTGGTCCGATTCAGTACTTC
-,TRBD2,TRBJ2-5,TRBV5-1,CASSLTSGAQETQYF,TGCGCCAGCAGTTTAACTAGCGGAGCGCAAGAGACCCAGTACTTC
-,TRBD2,TRBJ2-3,TRBV27,CASYGGYSGRAADTQYF,TGTGCCAGCTATGGCGGATATAGCGGGAGGGCAGCAGATACGCAGTATTTT
-,-,TRBJ1-6,TRBV2,CAKTPSGGSPLHF,TGTGCCAAGACCCCGTCCGGGGGATCACCCCTCCACTTT
-,-,TRBJ1-1,TRBV11-2,CASSLDPRGTEAFF,TGTGCCAGCAGCTTAGATCCAAGGGGCACTGAAGCTTTCTTT
once,TRBD1,TRBJ2-2,TRBV10-3,CAISESDRGNTGELFF,TGTGCCATCAGTGAGTCGGACAGGGGAAACACCGGGGAGCTGTTTTTT
-,-,TRBJ1-1,TRBV20-1,CSATVFTEAFF,TGCAGTGCCACGGTCTTCACCGAAGCTTTCTTT
-,TRBD1,TRBJ1-2,TRBV28,CAGGQGGGGYTF,TGTGCCGGGGGGCAGGGGGGAGGTGGCTACACCTTC
-,-,TRBJ2-7,TRBV28,CASRPWGGTYEQYF,TGTGCCAGCAGACCTTGGGGGGGCACCTACGAGCAGTACTTC
-,TRBD1,TRBJ1-4,TRBV7-9,CASSLAGTAGREKLFF,TGTGCCAGCAGCTTAGCCGGGACAGCAGGGAGGGAAAAACTGTTTTTT
-,TRBD1,TRBJ1-2,TRBV2,CASSTHRDRGNYGYTF,TGTGCCAGCAGCACCCACCGGGACAGGGGTAACTATGGCTACACCTTC
-,TRBD1,TRBJ1-6,TRBV16,CASSQGLQGARNSPLHF,TGTGCCAGCAGCCAAGGCCTCCAGGGGGCGCGGAATTCACCCCTCCACTTT
-,-,TRBJ1-1,TRBV7-9,CASTRDEGYTEAFF,TGTGCCAGCACCAGGGATGAGGGTTACACTGAAGCTTTCTTT
-,-,TRBJ2-2,TRBV24-1,CATSGRRAVTGELFF,TGTGCCACCAGTGGGCGGAGGGCGGTTACTGGGGAGCTGTTTTTT
-,TRBD2,TRBJ2-6,TRBV7-2,CASSPTGGSGANVLTF,TGTGCCAGCAGCCCGACGGGGGGCTCTGGGGCCAACGTCCTGACTTTC
once,TRBD1,TRBJ1-2,TRBV3-1/TRBV3-2,CASSPRGDYGYTF,TGTGCCAGCAGCCCCAGGGGGGACTATGGCTACACCTTC
-,-,TRBJ2-7,TRBV11-2,CASSLGGRTYEQYF,TGTGCCAGCAGCTTAGGGGGCAGGACCTACGAGCAGTACTTC
-,TRBD1,TRBJ1-5,TRBV4-1,CASSQDRFQPQHF,TGCGCCAGCAGCCAGGACAGGTTTCAGCCCCAGCATTTT
-,-,TRBJ2-7,TRBV9,CASSGRDSYEQYF,TGTGCCAGCAGCGGGCGGGACTCCTACGAGCAGTACTTC
-,-,TRBJ1-6,TRBV6-6,CASSYSTGPYNSPLHF,TGTGCCAGCAGTTACTCGACAGGCCCGTATAATTCACCCCTCCACTTT
-,-,TRBJ1-4,TRBV5-6,CASSLGQVNEKLFF,TGTGCCAGCAGCTTGGGTCAGGTTAATGAAAAACTGTTTTTT
once,TRBD2,TRBJ2-1,TRBV9,CASSVLLAGGNNEQFF,TGTGCCAGCAGCGTACTCCTAGCGGGAGGGAACAATGAGCAGTTCTTC
-,TRBD2,TRBJ2-5,TRBV27,CASRTGGRAQYF,TGTGCCAGCAGAACTGGGGGGAGGGCCCAGTACTTC
-,TRBD1,TRBJ1-1,TRBV3-1/TRBV3-2,CASSQLQGKSLMNTEAFF,TGTGCCAGCAGCCAACTACAGGGGAAAAGCCTCATGAACACTGAAGCTTTCTTT
-,-,TRBJ2-1,TRBV21-1,CASSWTSGEYNEQFF,TGTGCCAGCAGCTGGACTAGCGGGGAGTACAATGAGCAGTTCTTC
-,-,TRBJ1-6,TRBV2,CASRGANSPLHF,TGTGCCAGCAGAGGGGCCAATTCACCCCTCCACTTT
-,-,TRBJ2-5,TRBV7-8,CASSLVRTDQETQYF,TGTGCCAGCAGCTTAGTCCGGACAGACCAAGAGACCCAGTACTTC
once,-,TRBJ2-2,TRBV6-5,CASSYGGGYTGELFF,TGTGCCAGCAGTTACGGTGGCGGTTACACCGGGGAGCTGTTTTTT
-,-,TRBJ1-5,TRBV7-2,CASSLVSQGQPQHF,TGTGCCAGCAGCTTAGTCTCCCAGGGTCAGCCCCAGCATTTT
-,TRBD1,TRBJ1-3,TRBV27,CASSRQGSGNTIYF,TGTGCCAGCAGCCGACAGGGCTCTGGAAACACCATATATTTT
-,-,TRBJ2-3,TRBV24-1,CATSDLRGTDTQYF,TGTGCCACCAGTGATTTACGGGGAACAGATACGCAGTATTTT
-,-,TRBJ2-5,TRBV5-1,CASSLLGEETQYF,TGCGCCAGCAGCTTGCTGGGAGAAGAGACCCAGTACTTC